The sample holds one count of the clone carrying this T cell receptor beta chain. The data belong to a study of technical replicates of blood from a handful of donors. The protocol was immunoSEQ multiplex PCR, while the TCRdb copy is restricted to in-frame clones and leaves out a portion. The sample holds under 95,000 clones; about 94% are singletons and the top ten take less than 0.3%. Material for sequencing was T cells isolated from PBMCs. This TCR came from a human donor in good health.

CDR3 bases: TGTGCCAGCAGCCAATGGGTCGGGAGCTCCTACGAGCAGTACTTC. It codes for CASSQWVGSSYEQYF. The rearrangement joins TRBV5-4 to TRBJ2-7; a weak D match, TRBD2 (6 bases). CDR3 length: 15 residues. Trimming pared 4 bases from V and 0 bases from J, leaving 14 bases between. Germline CDR1 is SGHNT and CDR2 is YYREEE (reference sequence).